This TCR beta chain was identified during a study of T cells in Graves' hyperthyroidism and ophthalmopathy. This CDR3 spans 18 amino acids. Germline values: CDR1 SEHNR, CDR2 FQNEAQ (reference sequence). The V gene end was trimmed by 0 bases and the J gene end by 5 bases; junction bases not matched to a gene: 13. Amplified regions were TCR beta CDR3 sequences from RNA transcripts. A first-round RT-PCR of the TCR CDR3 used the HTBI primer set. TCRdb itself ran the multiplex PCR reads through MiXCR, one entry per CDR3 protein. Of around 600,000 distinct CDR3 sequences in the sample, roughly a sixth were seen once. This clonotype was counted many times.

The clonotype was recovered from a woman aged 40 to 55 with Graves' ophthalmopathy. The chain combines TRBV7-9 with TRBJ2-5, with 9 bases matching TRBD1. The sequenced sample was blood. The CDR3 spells CASSLARDRVLPRETQYF. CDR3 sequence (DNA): TGTGCCAGCAGCTTAGCCCGGGACAGGGTCCTGCCCAGGGAGACCCAGTACTTC.